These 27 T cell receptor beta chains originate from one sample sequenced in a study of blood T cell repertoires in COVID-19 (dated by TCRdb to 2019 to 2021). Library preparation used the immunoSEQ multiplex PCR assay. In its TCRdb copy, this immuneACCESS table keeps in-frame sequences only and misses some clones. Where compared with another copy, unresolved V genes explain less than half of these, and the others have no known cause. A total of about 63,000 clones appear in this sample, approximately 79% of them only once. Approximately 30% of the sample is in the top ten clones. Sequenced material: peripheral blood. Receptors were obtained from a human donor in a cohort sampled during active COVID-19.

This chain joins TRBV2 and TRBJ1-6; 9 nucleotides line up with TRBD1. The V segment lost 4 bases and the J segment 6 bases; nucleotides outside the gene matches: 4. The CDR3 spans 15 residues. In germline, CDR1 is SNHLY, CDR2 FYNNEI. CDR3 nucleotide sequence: TGTGCCAGCAGTGCCTGGGACAGGGCTAATTCACCCCTCCACTTT. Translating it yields CASSAWDRANSPLHF.

The CDR3 nucleotides are TGTGCCAGCTCACCGGGATCGGGACTCTATGGCTACACCTTC. As protein: CASSPGSGLYGYTF. The J gene is TRBJ1-2, the V gene TRBV18; a possible D gene is TRBD1 (5 bases). The CDR3 sequence is 14 residues long. The ends were cut back, 3 bases at V and 4 bases at J, with 12 bases in the middle. Germline V CDR1 and CDR2: KGHSH, LQKENI.

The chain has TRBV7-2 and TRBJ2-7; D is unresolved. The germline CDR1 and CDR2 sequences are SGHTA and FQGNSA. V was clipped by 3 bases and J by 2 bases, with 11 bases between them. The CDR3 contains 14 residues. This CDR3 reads CASSLWASTYEQYF. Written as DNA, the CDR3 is TGTGCCAGCAGCTTGTGGGCTTCAACCTACGAGCAGTACTTC.

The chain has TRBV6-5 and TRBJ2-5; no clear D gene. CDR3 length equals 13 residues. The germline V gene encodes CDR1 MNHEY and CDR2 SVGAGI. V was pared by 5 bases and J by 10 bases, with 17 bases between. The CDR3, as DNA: TGTGCCAGCAGTCCCTTCGTCGGCGAGGACCAGTACTTC. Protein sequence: CASSPFVGEDQYF.

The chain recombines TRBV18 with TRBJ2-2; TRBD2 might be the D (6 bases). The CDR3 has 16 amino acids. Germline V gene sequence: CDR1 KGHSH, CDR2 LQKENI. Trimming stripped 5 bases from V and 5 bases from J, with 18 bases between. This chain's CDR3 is CASSATSRRRTGELFF. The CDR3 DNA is TGTGCCAGCTCAGCCACTAGCCGGCGTAGAACCGGGGAGCTGTTTTTT. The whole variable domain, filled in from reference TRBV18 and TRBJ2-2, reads NAGVMQNPRHLVRRRGQEARLRCSPMKGHSHVYWYRQLPEEGLKFMVYLQKENIIDESGMPKERFSAEFPKEGPSILRIQQVVRGDSAAYFCASSATSRRRTGELFFGEGSRLTVL.

The CDR3 protein is CASRRGLAYEQYF. The DNA for the CDR3 is TGTGCCAGCAGGCGGGGACTAGCCTACGAGCAGTACTTC. The chain has TRBV3-1 (or the pseudogene TRBV3-2) and TRBJ2-7; 8 bases are shared with TRBD2. Germline CDR1 reads LGHDT; CDR2 reads YNNKEL (reference sequence). J lost 2 bases, V lost 6 bases, and 3 bases had no gene match. The CDR3 loop spans 13 amino acids.

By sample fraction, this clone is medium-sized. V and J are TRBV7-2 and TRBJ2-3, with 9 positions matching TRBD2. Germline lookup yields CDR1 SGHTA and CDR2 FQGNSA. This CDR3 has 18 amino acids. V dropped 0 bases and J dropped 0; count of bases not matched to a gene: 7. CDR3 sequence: CASSLAGWREGSTDTQYF. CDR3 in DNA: TGTGCCAGCAGCTTAGCGGGGTGGCGGGAGGGGAGCACAGATACGCAGTATTTT.

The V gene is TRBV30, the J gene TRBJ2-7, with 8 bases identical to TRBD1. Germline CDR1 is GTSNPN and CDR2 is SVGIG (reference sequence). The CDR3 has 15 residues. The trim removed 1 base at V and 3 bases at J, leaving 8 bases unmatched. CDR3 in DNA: TGTGCCTGGAGTGCCGCAGGGGGCTCTTACTACGAGCAGTACTTC. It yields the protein CAWSAAGGSYYEQYF.

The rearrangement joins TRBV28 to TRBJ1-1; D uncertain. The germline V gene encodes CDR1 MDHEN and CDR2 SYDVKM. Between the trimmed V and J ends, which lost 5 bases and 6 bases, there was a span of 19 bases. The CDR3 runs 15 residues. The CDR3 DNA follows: TGTGCCAGCAGTCCCCACACCGGGTCGGGTCCTGAAGCTTTCTTT. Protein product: CASSPHTGSGPEAFF. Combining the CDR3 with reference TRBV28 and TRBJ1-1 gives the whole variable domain DVKVTQSSRYLVKRTGEKVFLECVQDMDHENMFWYRQDPGLGLRLIYFSYDVKMKEKGDIPEGYSVSREKKERFSLILESASTNQTSMYLCASSPHTGSGPEAFFGQGTRLTVV.

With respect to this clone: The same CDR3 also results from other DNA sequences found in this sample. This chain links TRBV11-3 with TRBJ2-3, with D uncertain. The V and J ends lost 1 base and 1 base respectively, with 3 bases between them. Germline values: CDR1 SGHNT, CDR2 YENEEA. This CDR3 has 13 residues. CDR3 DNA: TGTGCCAGCAGCTTAGGGCGCACAGATACGCAGTATTTT. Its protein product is CASSLGRTDTQYF.

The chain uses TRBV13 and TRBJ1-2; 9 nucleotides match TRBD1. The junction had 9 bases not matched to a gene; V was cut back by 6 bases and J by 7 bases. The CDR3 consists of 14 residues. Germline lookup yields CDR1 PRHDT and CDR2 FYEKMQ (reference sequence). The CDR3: CASRHRTGEAGYTF. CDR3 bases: TGTGCCAGCAGACACCGGACAGGGGAGGCTGGCTACACCTTC.

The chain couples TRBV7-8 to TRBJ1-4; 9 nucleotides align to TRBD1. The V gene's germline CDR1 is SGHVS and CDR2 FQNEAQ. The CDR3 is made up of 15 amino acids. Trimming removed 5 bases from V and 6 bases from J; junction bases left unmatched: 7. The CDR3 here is CASSIGQGQDEKLFF. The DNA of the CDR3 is TGTGCCAGCAGCATCGGACAGGGGCAAGATGAAAAACTGTTTTTT. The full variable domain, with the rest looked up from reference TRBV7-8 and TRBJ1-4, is GAGVSQSPRYKVAKRGQDVALRCDPISGHVSLFWYQQALGQGPEFLTYFQNEAQLDKSGLPSDRFFAERPEGSVSTLKIQRTQQEDSAVYLCASSIGQGQDEKLFFGSGTQLSVL.

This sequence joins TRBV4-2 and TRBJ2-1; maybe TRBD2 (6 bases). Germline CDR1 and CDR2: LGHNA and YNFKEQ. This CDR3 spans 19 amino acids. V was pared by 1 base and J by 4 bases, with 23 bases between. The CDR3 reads CASSQAFSFRLETYNEQFF. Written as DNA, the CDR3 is TGTGCCAGCAGCCAAGCTTTTTCTTTCCGACTAGAGACATACAATGAGCAGTTCTTC.

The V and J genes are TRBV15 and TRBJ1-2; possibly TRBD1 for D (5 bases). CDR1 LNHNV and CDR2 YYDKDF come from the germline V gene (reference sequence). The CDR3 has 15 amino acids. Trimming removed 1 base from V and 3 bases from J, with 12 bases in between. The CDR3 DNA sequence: TGTGCCACCAGCAGAGCGTGGGGGGGGGACTATGGCTACACCTTC. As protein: CATSRAWGGDYGYTF.

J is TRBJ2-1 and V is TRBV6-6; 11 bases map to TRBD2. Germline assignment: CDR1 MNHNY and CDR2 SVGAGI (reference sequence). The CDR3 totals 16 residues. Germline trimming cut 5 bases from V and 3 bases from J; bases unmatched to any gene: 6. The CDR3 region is CASSPTTSGSYNEQFF. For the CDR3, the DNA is TGTGCCAGCAGTCCTACCACTAGCGGGAGCTACAATGAGCAGTTCTTC.

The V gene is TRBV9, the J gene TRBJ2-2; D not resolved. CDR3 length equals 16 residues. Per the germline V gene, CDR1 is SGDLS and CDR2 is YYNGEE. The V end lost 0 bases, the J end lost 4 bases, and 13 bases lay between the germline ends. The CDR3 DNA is TGTGCCAGCAGCGTAGAACCCGAGGAGAGCACCGGGGAGCTGTTTTTT. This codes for CASSVEPEESTGELFF.

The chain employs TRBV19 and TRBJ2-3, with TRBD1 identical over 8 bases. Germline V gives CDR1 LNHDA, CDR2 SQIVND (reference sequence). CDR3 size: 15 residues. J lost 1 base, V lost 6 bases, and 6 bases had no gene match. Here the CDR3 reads CASSEQGGGTDTQYF. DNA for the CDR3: TGTGCCAGTAGCGAACAGGGGGGAGGCACAGATACGCAGTATTTT.

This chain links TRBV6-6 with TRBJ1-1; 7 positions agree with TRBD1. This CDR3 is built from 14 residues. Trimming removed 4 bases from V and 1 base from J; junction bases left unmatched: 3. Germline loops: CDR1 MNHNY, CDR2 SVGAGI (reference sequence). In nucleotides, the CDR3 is TGTGCCAGCAGTTCGACAGGGACGAACACTGAAGCTTTCTTT. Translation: CASSSTGTNTEAFF.

CDR3 residues: CASSPGTGAVNYGYTF. CDR3 sequence (DNA): TGTGCCAGCAGCCCCGGCACAGGGGCTGTCAACTATGGCTACACCTTC. This chain uses TRBV5-6 with TRBJ1-2; 7 bases line up with TRBD1. Germline V lookup: CDR1 SGHDT, CDR2 YYEEEE. Germline trimming cut 4 bases from V and 2 bases from J; bases unmatched to any gene: 11. The CDR3 loop spans 16 amino acids.

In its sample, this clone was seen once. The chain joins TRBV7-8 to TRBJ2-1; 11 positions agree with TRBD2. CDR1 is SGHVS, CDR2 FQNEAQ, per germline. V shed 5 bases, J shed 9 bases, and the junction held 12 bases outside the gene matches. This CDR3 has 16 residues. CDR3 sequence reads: CASSRGTSGADGEQFF. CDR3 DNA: TGTGCCAGCAGCCGAGGGACTAGCGGAGCGGACGGTGAGCAGTTCTTC.

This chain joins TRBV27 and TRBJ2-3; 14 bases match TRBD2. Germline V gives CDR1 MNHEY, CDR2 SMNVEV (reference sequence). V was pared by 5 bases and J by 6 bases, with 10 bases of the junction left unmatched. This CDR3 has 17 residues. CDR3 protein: CASSAGGLAGVVDTQYF. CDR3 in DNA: TGTGCCAGCAGTGCAGGGGGACTAGCGGGAGTGGTGGATACGCAGTATTTT.

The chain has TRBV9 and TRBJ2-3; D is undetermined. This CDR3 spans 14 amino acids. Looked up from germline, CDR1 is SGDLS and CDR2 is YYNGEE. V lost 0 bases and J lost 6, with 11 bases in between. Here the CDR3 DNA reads TGTGCCAGCAGCGTAGAGGCTAGTAGGGATACGCAGTATTTT. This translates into CASSVEASRDTQYF.

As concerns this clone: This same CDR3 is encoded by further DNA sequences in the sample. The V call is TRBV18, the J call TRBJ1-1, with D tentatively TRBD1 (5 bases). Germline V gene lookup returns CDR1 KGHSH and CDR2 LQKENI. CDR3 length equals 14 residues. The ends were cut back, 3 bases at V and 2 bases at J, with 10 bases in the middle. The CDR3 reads CASSPQGGNTEAFF. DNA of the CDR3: TGTGCCAGCTCACCTCAGGGAGGTAACACTGAAGCTTTCTTT.

The CDR3 DNA sequence: TGTGCCAGCAGCTTGATTGGCGGGAGGGCCGGGTACGAGCAGTACTTC. Translated, it gives CASSLIGGRAGYEQYF. The chain has TRBV11-2 and TRBJ2-7, with 9 bases aligning to TRBD2. In germline, CDR1 is SGHAT, CDR2 FQNNGV. Trimming removed 3 bases from V and 4 bases from J; junction bases left unmatched: 10. This CDR3 has 16 amino acids.

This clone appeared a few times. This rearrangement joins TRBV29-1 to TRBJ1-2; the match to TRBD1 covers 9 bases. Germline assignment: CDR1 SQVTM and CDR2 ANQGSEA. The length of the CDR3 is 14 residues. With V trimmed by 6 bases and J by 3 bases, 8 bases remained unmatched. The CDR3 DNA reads TGCAGCGTGATAGGGACAGGGAGGGACTATGGCTACACCTTC. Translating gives CSVIGTGRDYGYTF.

This CDR3 is CASQWSRRETQYF. In DNA, the CDR3 is TGTGCCAGCCAATGGTCCAGGCGAGAGACCCAGTACTTC. The rearrangement links TRBV6-5 to TRBJ2-5; the D is unclear. The CDR3 has 13 amino acids. Germline values: CDR1 MNHEY, CDR2 SVGAGI. V lost 8 bases and J lost 4, with 14 bases in between.

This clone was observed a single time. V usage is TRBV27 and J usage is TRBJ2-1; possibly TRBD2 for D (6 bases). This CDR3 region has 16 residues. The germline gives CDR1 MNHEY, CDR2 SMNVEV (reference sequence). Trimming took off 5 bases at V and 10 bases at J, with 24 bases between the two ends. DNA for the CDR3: TGTGCCAGCAGTCCGAGGGGCGGGACTGGGCGGATGGAGCAGTTCTTC. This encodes CASSPRGGTGRMEQFF.